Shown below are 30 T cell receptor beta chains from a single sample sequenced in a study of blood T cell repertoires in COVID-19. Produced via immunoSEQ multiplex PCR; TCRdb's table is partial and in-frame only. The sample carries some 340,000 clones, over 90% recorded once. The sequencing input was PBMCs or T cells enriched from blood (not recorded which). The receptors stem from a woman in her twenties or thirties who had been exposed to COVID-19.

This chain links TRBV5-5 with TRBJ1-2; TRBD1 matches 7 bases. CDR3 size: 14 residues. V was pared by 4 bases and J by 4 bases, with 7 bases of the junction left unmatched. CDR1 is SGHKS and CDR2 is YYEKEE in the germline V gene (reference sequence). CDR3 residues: CASSHETGAYGYTF. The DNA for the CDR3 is TGTGCCAGCAGCCATGAAACAGGGGCCTATGGCTACACCTTC.

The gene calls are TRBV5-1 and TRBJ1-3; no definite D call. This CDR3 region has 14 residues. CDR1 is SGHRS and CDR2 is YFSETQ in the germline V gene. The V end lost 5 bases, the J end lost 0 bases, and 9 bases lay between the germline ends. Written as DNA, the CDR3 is TGCGCCAGCAGGGGCGAACTCTCTGGAAACACCATATATTTT. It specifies CASRGELSGNTIYF. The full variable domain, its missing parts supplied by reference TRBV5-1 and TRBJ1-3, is KAGVTQTPRYLIKTRGQQVTLSCSPISGHRSVSWYQQTPGQGLQFLFEYFSETQRNKGNFPGRFSGRQFSNSRSEMNVSTLELGDSALYLCASRGELSGNTIYFGEGSWLTVV.

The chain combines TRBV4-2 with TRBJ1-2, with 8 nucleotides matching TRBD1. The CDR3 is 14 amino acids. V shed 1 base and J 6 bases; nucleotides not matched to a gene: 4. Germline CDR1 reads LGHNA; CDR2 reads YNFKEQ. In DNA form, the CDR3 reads TGTGCCAGCAGCCAAGGACAGGGGTCGCATGGCTACACCTTC. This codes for CASSQGQGSHGYTF.

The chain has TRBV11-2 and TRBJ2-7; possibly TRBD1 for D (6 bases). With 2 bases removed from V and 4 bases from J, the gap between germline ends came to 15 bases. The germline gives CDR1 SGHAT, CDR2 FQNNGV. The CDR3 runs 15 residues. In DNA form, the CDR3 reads TGTGCCAGCAGCTTAAGTGGACAGTGGAGGTACGAGCAGTACTTC. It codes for CASSLSGQWRYEQYF. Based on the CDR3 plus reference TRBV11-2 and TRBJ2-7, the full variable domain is EAGVAQSPRYKIIEKRQSVAFWCNPISGHATLYWYQQILGQGPKLLIQFQNNGVVDDSQLPKDRFSAERLKGVDSTLKIQPAKLEDSAVYLCASSLSGQWRYEQYFGPGTRLTVT.

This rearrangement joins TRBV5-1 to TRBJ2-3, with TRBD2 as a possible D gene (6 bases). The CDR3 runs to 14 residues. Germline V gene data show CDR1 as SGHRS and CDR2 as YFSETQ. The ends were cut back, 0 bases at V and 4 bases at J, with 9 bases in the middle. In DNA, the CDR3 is TGCGCCAGCAGCTTGGACGGAGGGTCAGATACGCAGTATTTT. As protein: CASSLDGGSDTQYF.

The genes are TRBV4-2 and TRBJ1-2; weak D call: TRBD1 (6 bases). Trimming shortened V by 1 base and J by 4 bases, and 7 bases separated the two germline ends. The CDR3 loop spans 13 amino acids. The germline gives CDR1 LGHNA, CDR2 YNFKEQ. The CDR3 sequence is CASSQGTAYGYTF. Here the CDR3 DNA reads TGTGCCAGCAGCCAAGGGACAGCCTATGGCTACACCTTC.

This chain's CDR3 is CASSQELYNIDIQYF. Written as DNA, the CDR3 is TGCGCCAGCAGCCAAGAGTTGTACAACATTGACATTCAGTACTTC. This chain joins TRBV4-3 and TRBJ2-4; no clear D. V was trimmed by 0 bases and J by 8 bases, leaving 14 bases between them. The CDR3 is 15 amino acids. Germline V CDR1 and CDR2: LGHNA, YSLEER.

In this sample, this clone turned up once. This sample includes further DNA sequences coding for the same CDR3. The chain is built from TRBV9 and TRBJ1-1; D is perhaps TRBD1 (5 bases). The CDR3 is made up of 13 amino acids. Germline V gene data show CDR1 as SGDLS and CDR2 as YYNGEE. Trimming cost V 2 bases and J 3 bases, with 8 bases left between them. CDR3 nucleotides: TGTGCCAGCAGCGTGGGGGGTGACACTGAAGCTTTCTTT. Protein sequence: CASSVGGDTEAFF. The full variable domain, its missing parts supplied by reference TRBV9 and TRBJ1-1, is DSGVTQTPKHLITATGQRVTLRCSPRSGDLSVYWYQQSLDQGLQFLIQYYNGEERAKGNILERFSAQQFPDLHSELNLSSLELGDSALYFCASSVGGDTEAFFGQGTRLTVV.

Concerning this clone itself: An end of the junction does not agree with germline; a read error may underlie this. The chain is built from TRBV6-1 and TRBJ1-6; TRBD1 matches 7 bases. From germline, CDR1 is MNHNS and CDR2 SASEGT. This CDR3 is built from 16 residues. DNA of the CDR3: TGTGCCAGCAGGGAAGGGGGCGCCTCCTATAATTCACCCCTCCACTTT. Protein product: CASREGGASYNSPLHF.

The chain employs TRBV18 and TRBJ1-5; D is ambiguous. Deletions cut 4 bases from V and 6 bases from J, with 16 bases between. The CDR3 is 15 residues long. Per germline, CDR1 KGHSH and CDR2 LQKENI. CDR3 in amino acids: CASSRGPAFGQPQHF. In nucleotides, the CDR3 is TGTGCCAGCTCACGCGGTCCGGCATTCGGTCAGCCCCAGCATTTT.

The CDR3 region has the DNA TGCGCCAGCAGTGAAAGAAAGGGGAGGACCGGGGAGCTGTTTTTT. Amino acid sequence: CASSERKGRTGELFF. The chain carries TRBV10-1 and TRBJ2-2, with D tentatively TRBD2 (6 bases). Germline lookup yields CDR1 WNHNN and CDR2 SYGVQD (reference sequence). The CDR3 length is 15 residues. Trimming shortened V by 3 bases and J by 5 bases, and 13 bases separated the two germline ends.

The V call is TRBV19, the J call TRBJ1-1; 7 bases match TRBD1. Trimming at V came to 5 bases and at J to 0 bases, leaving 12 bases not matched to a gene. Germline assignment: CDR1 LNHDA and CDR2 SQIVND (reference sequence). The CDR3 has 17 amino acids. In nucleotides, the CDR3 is TGTGCCAGTAGTGTCCGACAGGGACCCACCTTGAACACTGAAGCTTTCTTT. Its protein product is CASSVRQGPTLNTEAFF.

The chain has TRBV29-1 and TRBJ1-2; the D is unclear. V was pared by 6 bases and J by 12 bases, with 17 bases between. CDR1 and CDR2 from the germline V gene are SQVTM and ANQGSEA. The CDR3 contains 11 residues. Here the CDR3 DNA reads TGCAGCGTCGCTGCCGACGGAGTAGACACCTTC. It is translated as CSVAADGVDTF.

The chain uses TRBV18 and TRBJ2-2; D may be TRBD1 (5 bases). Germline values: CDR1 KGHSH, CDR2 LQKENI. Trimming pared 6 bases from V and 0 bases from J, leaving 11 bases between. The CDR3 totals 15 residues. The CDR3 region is CASSQGQTNTGELFF. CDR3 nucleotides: TGTGCCAGCTCGCAAGGACAAACGAACACCGGGGAGCTGTTTTTT.

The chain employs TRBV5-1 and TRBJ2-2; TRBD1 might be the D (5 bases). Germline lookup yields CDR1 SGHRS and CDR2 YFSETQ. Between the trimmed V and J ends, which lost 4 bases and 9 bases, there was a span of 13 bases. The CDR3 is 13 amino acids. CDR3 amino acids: CASSQGNYRELFF. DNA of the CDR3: TGCGCCAGCAGCCAGGGTAATTACCGGGAGCTGTTTTTT.

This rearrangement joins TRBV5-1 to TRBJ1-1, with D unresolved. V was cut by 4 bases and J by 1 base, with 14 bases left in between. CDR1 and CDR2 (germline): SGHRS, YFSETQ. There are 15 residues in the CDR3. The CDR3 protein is CASSPIAEKNTEAFF. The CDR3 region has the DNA TGCGCCAGCAGCCCGATCGCGGAAAAGAACACTGAAGCTTTCTTT. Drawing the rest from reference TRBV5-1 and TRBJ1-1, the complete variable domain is KAGVTQTPRYLIKTRGQQVTLSCSPISGHRSVSWYQQTPGQGLQFLFEYFSETQRNKGNFPGRFSGRQFSNSRSEMNVSTLELGDSALYLCASSPIAEKNTEAFFGQGTRLTVV.

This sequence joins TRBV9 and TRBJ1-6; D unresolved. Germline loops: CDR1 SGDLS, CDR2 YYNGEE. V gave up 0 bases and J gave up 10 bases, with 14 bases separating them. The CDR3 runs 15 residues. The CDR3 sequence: CASSVDGGRGSPLHF. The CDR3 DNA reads TGTGCCAGCAGCGTAGATGGCGGACGAGGGTCACCCCTCCACTTT.

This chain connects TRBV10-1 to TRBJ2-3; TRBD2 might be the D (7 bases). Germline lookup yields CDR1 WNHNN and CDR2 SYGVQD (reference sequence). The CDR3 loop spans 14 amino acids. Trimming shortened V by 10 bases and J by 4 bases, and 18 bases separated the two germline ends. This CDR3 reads CANSTPGGSDTQYF. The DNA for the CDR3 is TGCGCCAATTCCACCCCGGGGGGCTCAGATACGCAGTATTTT.

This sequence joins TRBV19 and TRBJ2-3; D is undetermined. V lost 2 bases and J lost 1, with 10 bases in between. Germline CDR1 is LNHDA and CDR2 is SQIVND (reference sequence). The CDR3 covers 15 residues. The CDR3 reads CASSIPRGGTDTQYF. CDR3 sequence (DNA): TGTGCCAGTAGTATACCCCGCGGAGGCACAGATACGCAGTATTTT.

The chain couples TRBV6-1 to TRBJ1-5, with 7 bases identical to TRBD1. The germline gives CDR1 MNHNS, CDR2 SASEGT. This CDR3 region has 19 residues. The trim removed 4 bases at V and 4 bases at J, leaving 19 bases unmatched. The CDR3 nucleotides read TGTGCCAGCAGTGTCACGTTCCCTTTTGACAGGGTAAGGAATCAGCCCCAGCATTTT. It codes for CASSVTFPFDRVRNQPQHF.

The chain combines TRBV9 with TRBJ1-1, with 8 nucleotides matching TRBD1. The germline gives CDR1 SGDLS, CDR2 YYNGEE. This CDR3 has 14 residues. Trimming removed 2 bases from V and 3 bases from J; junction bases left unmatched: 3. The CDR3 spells CASSVQGADTEAFF. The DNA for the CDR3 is TGTGCCAGCAGCGTGCAGGGGGCCGACACTGAAGCTTTCTTT.

For the CDR3, the DNA is TGTGCCTGGAAGGGTCCCGGACAGGGGGAATGGAGAACTGAAGCTTTCTTT. This translates into CAWKGPGQGEWRTEAFF. The chain combines TRBV30 with TRBJ1-1; TRBD1 agrees at 10 bases. The CDR3 spans 17 residues. CDR1 and CDR2 from the germline V gene are GTSNPN and SVGIG (reference sequence). Trimming cost V 4 bases and J 5 bases; bases outside gene matches: 16.

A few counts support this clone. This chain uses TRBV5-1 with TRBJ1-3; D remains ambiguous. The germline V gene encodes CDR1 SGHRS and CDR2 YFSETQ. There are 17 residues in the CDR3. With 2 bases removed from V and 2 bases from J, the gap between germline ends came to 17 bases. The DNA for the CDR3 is TGCGCCAGCAGCTTCGGTTCCCAATATGTAGCTGGAAACACCATATATTTT. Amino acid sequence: CASSFGSQYVAGNTIYF.

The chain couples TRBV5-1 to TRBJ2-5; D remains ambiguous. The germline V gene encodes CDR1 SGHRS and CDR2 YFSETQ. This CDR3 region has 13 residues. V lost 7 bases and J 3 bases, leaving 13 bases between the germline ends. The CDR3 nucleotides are TGCGCCAGCCGGGTCCCGCGGAAAGAGACCCAGTACTTC. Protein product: CASRVPRKETQYF.

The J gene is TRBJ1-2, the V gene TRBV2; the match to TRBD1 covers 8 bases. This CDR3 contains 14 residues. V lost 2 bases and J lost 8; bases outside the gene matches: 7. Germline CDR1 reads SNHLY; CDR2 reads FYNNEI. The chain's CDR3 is CASSETGRGRGYTF. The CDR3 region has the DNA TGTGCCAGCAGTGAAACCGGCAGGGGGCGAGGCTACACCTTC.

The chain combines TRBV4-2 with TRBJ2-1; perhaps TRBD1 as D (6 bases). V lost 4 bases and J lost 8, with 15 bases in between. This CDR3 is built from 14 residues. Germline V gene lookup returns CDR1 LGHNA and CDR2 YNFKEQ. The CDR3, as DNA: TGTGCCAGCAGCCGTGCAGGGGTACAAGATGAGCAGTTCTTC. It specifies CASSRAGVQDEQFF.

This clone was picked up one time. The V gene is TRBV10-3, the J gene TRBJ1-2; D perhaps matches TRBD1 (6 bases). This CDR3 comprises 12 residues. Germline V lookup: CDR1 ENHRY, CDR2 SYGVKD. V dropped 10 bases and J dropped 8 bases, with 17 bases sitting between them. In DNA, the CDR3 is TGTGCCACCTCATTTAACAGGGAAGGCTACACCTTC. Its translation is CATSFNREGYTF.

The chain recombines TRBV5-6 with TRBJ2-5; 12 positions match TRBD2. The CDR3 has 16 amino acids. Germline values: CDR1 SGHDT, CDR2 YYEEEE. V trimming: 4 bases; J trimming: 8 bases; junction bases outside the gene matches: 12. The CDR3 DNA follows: TGTGCCAGCAGCCTGTCACCGGGACTAGCGGGTAACACCCAGTACTTC. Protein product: CASSLSPGLAGNTQYF.

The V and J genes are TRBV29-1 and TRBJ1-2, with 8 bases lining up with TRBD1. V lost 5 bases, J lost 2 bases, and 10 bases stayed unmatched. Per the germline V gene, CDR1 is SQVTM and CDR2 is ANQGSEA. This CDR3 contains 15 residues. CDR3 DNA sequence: TGCAGCGTTCCAACCTACGGACAGGGCAACTATGGCTACACCTTC. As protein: CSVPTYGQGNYGYTF.

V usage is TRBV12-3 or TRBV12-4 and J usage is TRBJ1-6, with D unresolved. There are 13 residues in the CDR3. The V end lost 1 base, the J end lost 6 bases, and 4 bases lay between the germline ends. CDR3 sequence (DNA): TGTGCCAGCAGTTTAGACAGTAATTCACCCCTCCACTTT. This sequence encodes CASSLDSNSPLHF.